This T cell receptor beta chain was retrieved from a study of blood T cell repertoires in COVID-19. Study information: The samples span acute and convalescent COVID-19 from the United States, Italy and Spain. Nucleic acid was either cDNA or gDNA, and it came from T cells, B-cell-depleted T cells, or PBMCs.

As originally analysed: Amplification with reference gene primers provided the estimates of nucleated cell counts. Clones were read by immunoSEQ multiplex PCR, and TCRdb kept only the in-frame ones, dropping some. That table is the source of V, J and clone size, and D and trimming were worked out from the DNA. The repertoire holds approximately 280,000 clones, with approximately 85% as singletons. This clone was picked up a small number of times. The CDR3 runs to 15 residues. The junction had 8 bases not matched to a gene; V was cut back by 2 bases and J by 8 bases. CDR1 and CDR2 from the germline V gene are SNHLY and FYNNEI.

Sequenced: peripheral blood. The gene calls are TRBV2 and TRBJ1-2; 10 nucleotides agree with TRBD1. This receptor was obtained from a man aged 18 to 30 with active or convalescent COVID-19. The CDR3 region is CASSERGGQGNGYTF. The CDR3 bases are TGTGCCAGCAGTGAAAGGGGGGGACAGGGGAACGGCTACACCTTC.